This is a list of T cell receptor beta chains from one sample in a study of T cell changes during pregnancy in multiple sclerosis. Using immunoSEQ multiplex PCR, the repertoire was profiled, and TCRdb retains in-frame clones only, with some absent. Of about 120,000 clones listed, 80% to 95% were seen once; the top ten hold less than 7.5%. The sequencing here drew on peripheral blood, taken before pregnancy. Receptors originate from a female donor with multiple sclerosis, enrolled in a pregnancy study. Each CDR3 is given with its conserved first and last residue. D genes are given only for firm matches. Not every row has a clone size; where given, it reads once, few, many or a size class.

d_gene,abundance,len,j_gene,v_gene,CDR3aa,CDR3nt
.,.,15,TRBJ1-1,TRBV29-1,CSVGQRQARPLQAFF,TGCAGCGTTGGGCAACGACAGGCCCGTCCCCTTCAAGCTTTCTTT
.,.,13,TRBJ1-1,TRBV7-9,CASSSPLDTEAFF,TGTGCCAGCAGCTCCCCACTGGACACTGAAGCTTTCTTT
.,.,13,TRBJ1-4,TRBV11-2,CASSEAHNEKLFF,TGTGCCAGCAGCGAGGCACATAATGAAAAACTGTTTTTT
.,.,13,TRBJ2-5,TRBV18,CASSRAAQETQYF,TGTGCCAGCTCGCGGGCCGCACAAGAGACCCAGTACTTC
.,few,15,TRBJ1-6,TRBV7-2,CASSLAARSNSPLHF,TGTGCCAGCAGCTTAGCGGCCCGAAGTAATTCACCCCTCCACTTT
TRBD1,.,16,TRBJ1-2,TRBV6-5,CASSYGGQAFRYGYTF,TGTGCCAGCAGTTACGGAGGACAGGCCTTTAGATATGGCTACACCTTC
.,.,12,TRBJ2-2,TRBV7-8,CASSARAGELFF,TGTGCCAGCAGCGCGAGAGCCGGGGAGCTGTTTTTT
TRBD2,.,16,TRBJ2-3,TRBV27,CASSLISGSRPDTQYF,TGTGCCAGCAGTTTGATTAGCGGGAGTCGTCCGGATACGCAGTATTTT
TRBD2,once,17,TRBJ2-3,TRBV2,CASSGRLAGTGTDTQYF,TGTGCCAGCAGTGGGCGCCTAGCGGGGACCGGTACAGATACGCAGTATTTT
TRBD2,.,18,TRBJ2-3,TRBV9,CASSVAIAGGRGTDTQYF,TGTGCCAGCAGCGTAGCTATAGCGGGGGGAAGGGGTACAGATACGCAGTATTTT
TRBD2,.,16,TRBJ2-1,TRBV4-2,CASSPEPSGRGNEQFF,TGTGCCAGCAGCCCCGAGCCCAGCGGGAGGGGCAATGAGCAGTTCTTC
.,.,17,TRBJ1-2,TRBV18,CASSPRTHTQANYGYTF,TGTGCCAGCTCACCAAGGACACACACTCAAGCTAACTATGGCTACACCTTC
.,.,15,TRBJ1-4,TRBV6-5,CASSPDTATNEKLFF,TGTGCCAGCAGCCCTGACACGGCAACTAATGAAAAACTGTTTTTT
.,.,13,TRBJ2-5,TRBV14,CASSGSRQETQYF,TGTGCCAGCAGTGGAAGCAGGCAAGAGACCCAGTACTTC
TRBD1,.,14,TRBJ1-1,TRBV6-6,CASSPQGTNTEAFF,TGTGCCAGCAGCCCACAGGGGACGAACACTGAAGCTTTCTTT
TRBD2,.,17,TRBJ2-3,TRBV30,CAWSIGIIAGPTDTQYF,TGTGCCTGGAGTATTGGGATCATAGCGGGGCCTACAGATACGCAGTATTTT
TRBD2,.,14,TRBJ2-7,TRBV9,CASSVAEGGYEQYF,TGTGCCAGCAGCGTAGCGGAGGGAGGGTACGAGCAGTACTTC
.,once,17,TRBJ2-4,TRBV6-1,CASSDREYGLAKNIQYF,TGTGCCAGCAGTGACAGGGAATACGGGCTAGCCAAAAACATTCAGTACTTC
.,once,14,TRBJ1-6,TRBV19,CASSRLADLSPLHF,TGTGCCAGTAGTCGTTTGGCCGATCTTTCACCCCTCCACTTT
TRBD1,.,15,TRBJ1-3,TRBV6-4,CASSATTGAGNTIYF,TGTGCCAGCAGTGCCACGACAGGGGCTGGAAACACCATATATTTT
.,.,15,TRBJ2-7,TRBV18,CASSPPGASPYEQYF,TGTGCCAGCTCACCACCGGGGGCGTCCCCCTACGAGCAGTACTTC
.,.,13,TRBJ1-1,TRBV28,CASSLPRDTEAFF,TGTGCCAGCAGTTTGCCCAGGGACACTGAAGCTTTCTTT
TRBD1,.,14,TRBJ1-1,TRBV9,CASSPGQGRTEAFF,TGTGCCAGCAGCCCGGGACAGGGGAGGACTGAAGCTTTCTTT
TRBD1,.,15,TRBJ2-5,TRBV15,CATSRSGQGYETQYF,TGTGCCACCAGCAGATCTGGACAGGGTTACGAGACCCAGTACTTC
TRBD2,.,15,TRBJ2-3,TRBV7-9,CASSPEAGVTDTQYF,TGTGCCAGCAGCCCAGAAGCGGGGGTTACAGATACGCAGTATTTT
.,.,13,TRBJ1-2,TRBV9,CASSPGGYYGYTF,TGTGCCAGCAGCCCGGGTGGCTACTATGGCTACACCTTC
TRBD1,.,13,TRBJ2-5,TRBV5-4,CASSLGTAETQYF,TGTGCCAGCAGCCTCGGGACAGCAGAGACCCAGTACTTC
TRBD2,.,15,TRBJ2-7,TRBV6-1,CASTPRAGDSYEQYF,TGTGCCAGCACCCCTCGAGCGGGGGACTCCTACGAGCAGTACTTC
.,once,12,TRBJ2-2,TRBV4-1,CASSPTTGELFF,TGCGCCAGCAGCCCTACTACCGGGGAGCTGTTTTTT
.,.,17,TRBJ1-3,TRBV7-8,CASSLTAGAGSGNTIYF,TGTGCCAGCAGCCTTACGGCTGGGGCCGGTTCTGGAAACACCATATATTTT
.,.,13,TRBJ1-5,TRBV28,CASSLDNNQPQHF,TGTGCCAGCAGTCTAGATAATAATCAGCCCCAGCATTTT
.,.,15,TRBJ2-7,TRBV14,CASSQVGASSYEQYF,TGTGCCAGCAGCCAAGTTGGGGCGAGCTCCTACGAGCAGTACTTC
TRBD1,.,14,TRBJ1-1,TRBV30,CAWSVGQVNTEAFF,TGTGCCTGGAGTGTAGGACAGGTAAACACTGAAGCTTTCTTT
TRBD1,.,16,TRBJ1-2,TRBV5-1,CASSAWLTGGGYGYTF,TGCGCCAGCAGCGCCTGGTTGACAGGGGGCGGCTATGGCTACACCTTC
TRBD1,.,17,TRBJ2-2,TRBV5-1,CASSSLPGQQETGELFF,TGCGCCAGCAGCTCACTCCCGGGACAGCAAGAAACCGGGGAGCTGTTTTTT
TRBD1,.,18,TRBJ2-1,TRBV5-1,CASSSPGQGRPNYNEQFF,TGCGCCAGCAGCTCTCCGGGACAGGGTCGCCCAAACTACAATGAGCAGTTCTTC
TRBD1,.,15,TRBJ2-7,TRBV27,CASSRAGTGTYEQYF,TGTGCCAGCAGTCGAGCCGGGACAGGGACCTACGAGCAGTACTTC
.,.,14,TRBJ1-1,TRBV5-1,CASSLGLRGTEAFF,TGCGCCAGCAGCTTGGGCCTCAGGGGAACTGAAGCTTTCTTT
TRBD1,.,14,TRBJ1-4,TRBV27,CASRQGSTNEKLFF,TGTGCCAGCAGACAGGGGTCGACTAATGAAAAACTGTTTTTT
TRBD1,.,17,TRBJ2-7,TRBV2,CASSGPGQGAGAYEQYF,TGTGCCAGCAGTGGTCCGGGACAGGGGGCAGGAGCCTACGAGCAGTACTTC
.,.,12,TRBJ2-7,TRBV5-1,CASSLDGGKGSF,TGCGCCAGCAGCTTGGATGGCGGGAAAGGGAGCTTC
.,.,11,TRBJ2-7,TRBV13,CASSATREQYF,TGTGCCAGCAGCGCGACTCGCGAGCAGTACTTC
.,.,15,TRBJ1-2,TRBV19,CASSIPPGTNYGYTF,TGTGCCAGTAGTATACCGCCAGGTACTAACTATGGCTACACCTTC
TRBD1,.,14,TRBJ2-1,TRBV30,CAWTDRDSYNEQFF,TGTGCCTGGACTGACAGGGACTCCTACAATGAGCAGTTCTTC
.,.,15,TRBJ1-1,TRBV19,CASSIGHGLNTEAFF,TGTGCCAGTAGTATAGGACACGGCTTGAACACTGAAGCTTTCTTT
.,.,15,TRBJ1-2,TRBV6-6,CASSYSGDGGYGYTF,TGTGCCAGCAGTTACTCGGGAGACGGGGGCTATGGCTACACCTTC
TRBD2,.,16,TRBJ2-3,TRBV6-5,CASSYSNSGGTDTQYF,TGTGCCAGCAGTTACTCGAACAGCGGGGGGACAGATACGCAGTATTTT
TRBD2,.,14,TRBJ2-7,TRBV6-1,CASSRGGEVRGQYF,TGTGCCAGCAGCCGCGGGGGGGAGGTACGAGGGCAGTACTTC
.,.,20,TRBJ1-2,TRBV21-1,CASSKGSGGRAPMINYGYTF,TGTGCCAGCAGCAAAGGATCGGGTGGGAGGGCCCCTATGATTAACTATGGCTACACCTTC
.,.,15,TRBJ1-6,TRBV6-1,CASSLDSSYNSPLHF,TGTGCCAGCAGTCTTGACAGTTCCTATAATTCACCCCTCCACTTT
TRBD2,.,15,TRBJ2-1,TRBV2,CASSALAGEYNEQFF,TGTGCCAGCAGTGCCTTAGCGGGAGAGTACAATGAGCAGTTCTTC
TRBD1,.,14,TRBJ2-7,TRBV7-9,CASSEPGQEYEQYF,TGTGCCAGCAGCGAACCGGGACAGGAATACGAGCAGTACTTC
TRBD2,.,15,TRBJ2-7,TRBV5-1,CASRLTSGEPHEQYF,TGCGCCAGCCGCCTAACTAGCGGGGAACCCCACGAGCAGTACTTC